This T cell receptor (beta chain) was sequenced in a study of neurological immune-mediated disorders. Germline CDR1 is SGHTA and CDR2 is FQGNSA. Trimming cost V 9 bases and J 9 bases, with 12 bases left between them. This CDR3 spans 11 amino acids. Each TCR transcript was tagged with a 10-nucleotide random UMI during 5'RACE. Using its own MiXCR run on the 5' RACE reads, TCRdb lists one record per CDR3 protein. This sample carries about 74,000 distinct CDR3 sequences, 4% to 6% of them seen once, and the ten largest clones take 6% to 9.5%. Sequencing used PBMCs. The sequence was collected from a man aged 18 to 29 with multiple sclerosis. The gene calls are TRBV7-2 and TRBJ2-1; D may be TRBD2 (6 bases). The CDR3 sequence is CASKKGGEQFF. CDR3 nucleotide sequence: TGTGCCAGTAAAAAGGGAGGTGAGCAGTTCTTC.